This T cell receptor beta chain appears in the sequencing data of a study of PD-1 blockade in mismatch repair-deficient tumors. Study results and caveats: Tumor-resident clones, often absent from pretreatment blood, expanded after pembrolizumab and then contracted.

This clone is a singleton in its sample. Its antigen is not known. The data were produced by immunoSEQ multiplex PCR, yet TCRdb's version contains in-frame clones alone and is incomplete. Of tens of thousands of clones listed, approximately 81% were seen once; the top ten hold roughly 2.6%. TCRs were sequenced from a few patients responding to pembrolizumab. The input for sequencing was peripheral blood, taken 12 weeks after starting pembrolizumab. This receptor was obtained from an adult with mismatch repair-deficient cancer.

The CDR3 reads CASSADREKNTEAFF. The CDR3 DNA follows: TGTGCCAGCAGCGCCGACAGGGAAAAGAACACTGAAGCTTTCTTT. J is TRBJ1-1 and V is TRBV5-4; TRBD1 matches 7 bases. Per the germline V gene, CDR1 is SGHNT and CDR2 is YYREEE (reference sequence). The CDR3 loop spans 15 amino acids. V was clipped by 4 bases and J by 1 base; unmatched bases: 7.